The clone carrying this T cell receptor beta chain was recorded at least ten times. Its target is unknown. The source of the sample is a study of glioma-infiltrating T cells. General study points: Only very few CDR3 sequences appeared in both tissue and blood. Non-neoplastic patients had below-expected tissue-blood divergence, while all gliomas exceeded expectation.

In germline, CDR1 is SEHNR, CDR2 FQNEAQ (reference sequence). V gave up 5 bases and J gave up 0 bases, with 5 bases separating them. CDR3 length: 13 amino acids. Amplification of TCR alpha and beta CDR3 regions from RNA used iRepertoire nested multiplex PCR. Tissue mRNA or PBMC total RNA, about 85-400 ng, went into one-step reverse transcription and amplification. A single record per CDR3 protein comes from TCRdb applying MiXCR to the multiplex PCR reads. The data show 150,000 or so distinct CDR3 sequences, more than 35% seen once. This chain links TRBV7-9 with TRBJ1-5; D is undetermined. The origin of this receptor is a human donor with low-grade glioma or glioblastoma, undergoing nonglioma brain surgery, or in good health (not recorded which). Material for sequencing was glioma tissue, nonneoplastic brain tissue, or PBMCs (not recorded which). This CDR3 reads CASSRDSNQPQHF. In DNA form, the CDR3 reads TGTGCCAGCAGCCGGGATAGCAATCAGCCCCAGCATTTT.